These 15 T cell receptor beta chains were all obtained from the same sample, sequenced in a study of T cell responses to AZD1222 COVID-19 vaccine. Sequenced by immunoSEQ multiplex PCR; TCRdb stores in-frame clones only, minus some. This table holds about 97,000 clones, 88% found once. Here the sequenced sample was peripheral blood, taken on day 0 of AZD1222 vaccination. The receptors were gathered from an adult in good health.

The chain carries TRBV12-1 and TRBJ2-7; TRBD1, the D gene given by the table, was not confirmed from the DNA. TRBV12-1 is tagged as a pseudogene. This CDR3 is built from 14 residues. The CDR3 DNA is TGTGCCAGCAGCTTTGCGGGACAACGCTACGAGCAGTACTTC. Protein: CASSFAGQRYEQYF.

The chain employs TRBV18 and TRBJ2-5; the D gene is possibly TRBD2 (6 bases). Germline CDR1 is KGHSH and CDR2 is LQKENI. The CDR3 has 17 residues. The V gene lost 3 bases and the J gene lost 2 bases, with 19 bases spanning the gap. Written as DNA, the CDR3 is TGTGCCAGCTCACCCCCGCGGGGCTCCCTCACACAAGAGACCCAGTACTTC. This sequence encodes CASSPPRGSLTQETQYF. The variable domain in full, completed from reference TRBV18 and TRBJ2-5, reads NAGVMQNPRHLVRRRGQEARLRCSPMKGHSHVYWYRQLPEEGLKFMVYLQKENIIDESGMPKERFSAEFPKEGPSILRIQQVVRGDSAAYFCASSPPRGSLTQETQYFGPGTRLLVL.

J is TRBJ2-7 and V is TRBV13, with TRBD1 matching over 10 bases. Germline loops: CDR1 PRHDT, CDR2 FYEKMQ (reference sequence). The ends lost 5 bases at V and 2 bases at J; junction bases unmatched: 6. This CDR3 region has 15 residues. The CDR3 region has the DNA TGTGCCAGCAGCCCAACGGGGACAGGGGCCTACGAGCAGTACTTC. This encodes CASSPTGTGAYEQYF.

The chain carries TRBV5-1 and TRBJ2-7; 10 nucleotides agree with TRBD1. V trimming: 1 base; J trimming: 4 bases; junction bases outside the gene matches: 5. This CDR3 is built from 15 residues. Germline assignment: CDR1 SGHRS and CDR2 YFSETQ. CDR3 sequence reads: CASSLTGTGAYEQYF. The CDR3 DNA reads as TGCGCCAGCAGCTTGACCGGGACAGGGGCGTACGAGCAGTACTTC.

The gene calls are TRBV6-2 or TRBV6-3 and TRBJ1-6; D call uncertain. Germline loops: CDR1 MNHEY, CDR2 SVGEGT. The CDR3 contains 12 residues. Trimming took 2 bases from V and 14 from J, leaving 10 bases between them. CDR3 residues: CASSYTRTSLHF. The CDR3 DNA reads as TGTGCCAGCAGTTACACCCGTACATCCCTCCACTTT.

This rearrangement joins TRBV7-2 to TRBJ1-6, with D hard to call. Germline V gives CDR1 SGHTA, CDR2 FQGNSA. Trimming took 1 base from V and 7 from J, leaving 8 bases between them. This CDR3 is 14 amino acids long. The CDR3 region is CASSLGRSNSPLHF. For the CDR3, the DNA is TGTGCCAGCAGCTTAGGGAGGTCAAATTCACCCCTCCACTTT.

In DNA form, the CDR3 reads TGTGCCAGCAGCCCTTCAGGGACAGCGCATTTAAACTATGGCTACACCTTC. Its translation is CASSPSGTAHLNYGYTF. V and J are TRBV14 and TRBJ1-2, with TRBD1 matching 7 bases. After removal of 4 bases from V and 2 bases from J, the junction contained 13 bases not matched to a gene. Looked up from germline, CDR1 is SGHDN and CDR2 is FVKESK. The CDR3 loop spans 17 amino acids.

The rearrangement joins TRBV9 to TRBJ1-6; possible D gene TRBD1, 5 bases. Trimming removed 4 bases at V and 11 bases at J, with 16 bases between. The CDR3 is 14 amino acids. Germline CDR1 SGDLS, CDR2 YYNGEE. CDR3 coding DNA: TGTGCCAGCAGCACCGCGGGTGGGGGAACACCCCTCCACTTT. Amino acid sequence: CASSTAGGGTPLHF.

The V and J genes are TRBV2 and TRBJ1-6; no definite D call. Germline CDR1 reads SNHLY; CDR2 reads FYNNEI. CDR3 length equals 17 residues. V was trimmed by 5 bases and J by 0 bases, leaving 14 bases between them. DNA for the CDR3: TGTGCCAGCAGTAATCTGGACCCTAGCTCCTATAATTCACCCCTCCACTTT. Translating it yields CASSNLDPSSYNSPLHF.

The CDR3 region has the DNA TGTGCCAGCTCACCGACAGGGTTGGGGACCGGGGAGCTGTTTTTT. It yields the protein CASSPTGLGTGELFF. The chain recombines TRBV18 with TRBJ2-2, with 7 nucleotides matching TRBD1. The ends lost 3 bases at V and 5 bases at J; junction bases unmatched: 6. Germline loops: CDR1 KGHSH, CDR2 LQKENI. The CDR3 is 15 amino acids.

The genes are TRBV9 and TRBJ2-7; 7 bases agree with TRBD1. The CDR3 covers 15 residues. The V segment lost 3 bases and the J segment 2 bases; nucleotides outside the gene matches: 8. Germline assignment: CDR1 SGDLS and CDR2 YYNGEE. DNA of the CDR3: TGTGCCAGCAGCGCGACAGGGAGCCAGACCTACGAGCAGTACTTC. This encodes CASSATGSQTYEQYF.

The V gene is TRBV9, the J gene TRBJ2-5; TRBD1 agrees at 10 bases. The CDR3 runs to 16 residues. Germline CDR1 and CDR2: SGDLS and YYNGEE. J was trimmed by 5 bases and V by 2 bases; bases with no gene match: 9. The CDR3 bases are TGTGCCAGCAGCGTCCTGGGACAGGGGTTGGCGGAGACCCAGTACTTC. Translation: CASSVLGQGLAETQYF.

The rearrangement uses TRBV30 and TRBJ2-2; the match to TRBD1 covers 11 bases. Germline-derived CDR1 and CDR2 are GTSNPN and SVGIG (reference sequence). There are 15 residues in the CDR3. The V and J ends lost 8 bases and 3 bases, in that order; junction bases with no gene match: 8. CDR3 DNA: TGTGCCATGCAACCGGGACAGGGGGACACCGGGGAGCTGTTTTTT. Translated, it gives CAMQPGQGDTGELFF.

CDR3 region: CASSPGPSEGTEAFF. The CDR3 DNA reads as TGCGCCAGCAGCCCCGGACCGTCGGAGGGCACTGAAGCTTTCTTT. V and J are TRBV5-1 and TRBJ1-1; D call uncertain. The CDR3 is 15 residues long. The ends were cut back, 4 bases at V and 4 bases at J, with 17 bases in the middle. The germline V gene has CDR1 SGHRS and CDR2 YFSETQ.

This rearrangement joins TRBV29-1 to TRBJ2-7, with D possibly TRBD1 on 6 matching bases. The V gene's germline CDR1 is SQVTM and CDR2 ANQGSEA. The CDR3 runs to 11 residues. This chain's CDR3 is CRQGLGYEQYF. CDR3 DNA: TGCAGACAGGGCCTCGGGTACGAGCAGTACTTC.